The 7 T cell receptor beta chains given below trace back to one sample, sequenced in a study of CD4+ T cells in melanoma (dated by TCRdb to 2021 to 2024). The library came from the immunoSEQ multiplex PCR assay. TCRdb re-hosts the immuneACCESS table, in-frame sequences only. Its copies lack some clones; in the studies checked, an unresolved V gene accounts for under half of them, and the cause for the rest is not known. The sample table contains about 21,000 clones; only one count was recorded for about 80% of them. The leading ten clones occupy 3.6% of the sample. Input material: cells from a culture (not recorded whether cultured in vitro). Receptor source: a human donor with melanoma.

The genes are TRBV10-3 and TRBJ2-1; 9 bases are shared with TRBD1. V trimming: 11 bases; J trimming: 7 bases; junction bases outside the gene matches: 24. Germline values: CDR1 ENHRY, CDR2 SYGVKD. The CDR3 sequence is 18 residues long. The CDR3 spells CAPREPFTGTGWKNEQFF. CDR3 bases: TGTGCCCCCCGAGAGCCTTTCACCGGGACAGGGTGGAAGAATGAGCAGTTCTTC.

The chain links TRBV5-4 to TRBJ2-6; 13 bases are shared with TRBD2. The germline gives CDR1 SGHNT, CDR2 YYREEE (reference sequence). V was pared by 2 bases and J by 3 bases, with 11 bases of the junction left unmatched. The CDR3 extends over 20 amino acids. The CDR3 region is CASSFGLAGDPSRGANVLTF. CDR3 in DNA: TGTGCCAGCAGCTTTGGACTAGCGGGGGATCCCTCCCGTGGGGCCAACGTCCTGACTTTC.

The chain has TRBV30 and TRBJ1-2; unclear D gene. Germline V CDR1 and CDR2: GTSNPN, SVGIG (reference sequence). CDR3 size: 12 residues. Trimming left V 0 bases short and J 4 bases short, with 6 bases between. CDR3 in DNA: TGTGCCTGGAGTGTATCTCCCTATGGCTACACCTTC. Translated: CAWSVSPYGYTF.

This rearrangement joins TRBV4-2 to TRBJ2-5, with 8 positions matching TRBD2. The CDR3 is made up of 15 amino acids. J lost 4 bases, V lost 1 base, and 5 bases had no gene match. Per the germline V gene, CDR1 is LGHNA and CDR2 is YNFKEQ. CDR3 protein: CASSQGLAGPETQYF. CDR3 DNA sequence: TGTGCCAGCAGCCAAGGATTAGCGGGGCCAGAGACCCAGTACTTC.

This chain joins TRBV7-3 and TRBJ2-7, with 8 bases that match TRBD2. CDR3 size: 15 residues. V lost 2 bases, J lost 3 bases, and 6 bases stayed unmatched. Germline CDR1 reads SGHTA; CDR2 reads FQGTGA. CDR3 nucleotide sequence: TGTGCCAGCAGCTTAGGCGGGGGGCGCTTCTACGAGCAGTACTTC. It encodes CASSLGGGRFYEQYF.

The chain links TRBV5-5 to TRBJ1-6; D perhaps matches TRBD1 (5 bases). The CDR3 sequence is 13 residues long. Germline V gene sequence: CDR1 SGHKS, CDR2 YYEKEE (reference sequence). Trimming left V 1 base short and J 8 bases short, with 7 bases between. DNA for the CDR3: TGTGCCAGCAGCTTGAGGGGTGATTCACCCCTCCACTTT. It codes for CASSLRGDSPLHF.

This chain connects TRBV6-5 to TRBJ1-3; possible D gene TRBD1, 6 bases. Germline V lookup: CDR1 MNHEY, CDR2 SVGAGI. The CDR3 is 15 residues long. V was trimmed by 6 bases and J by 3 bases, leaving 15 bases between them. This chain's CDR3 is CASSRGGARGNTIYF. The DNA of the CDR3 is TGTGCCAGCAGCCGCGGGGGGGCGCGTGGAAACACCATATATTTT.